What follows is one T cell receptor beta chain and its context. This clonotype was counted ten times or more. The target of this receptor is not known. No much larger clone exists at a distance of one base, and base qualities are not known. The library was built by means of 5' RACE. The data were produced on an Illumina HiSeq 2000. A universal primer binding site was added through template switching, and the final cDNA carried a unique molecular identifier so that TCR cDNA molecules could be counted accurately. First-strand cDNA for TCR alpha and beta chains was synthesized from specific primers in the conserved constant-segment region. To control for contamination, each cDNA library was double barcoded with a SMART-Mk sample barcode plus Illumina barcodes. TruSeq adapter sequences, together with Illumina sample barcodes, were added in two successive PCR steps. The Illumina HiSeq platform was used with custom primers to sequence TCR alpha and beta cDNA libraries. The original pipeline was this. Raw reads were processed with MiGEC to extract unique molecular identifiers, and MiXCR was used to determine CDR3 positions. For each individual, recombination models were inferred using an EM algorithm with the repgenHMM and IGoR tools. The analysis of shared clonotypes was done with the tcR package in R, with sharing normalized by the product of cloneset sizes. Out-of-frame nonproductive sequences were analyzed to study raw recombination free of thymic and clonal selection effects. The public reads were reanalyzed by TCRdb: fastp trimming at Q25, MiXCR alignment, in-frame beta chains only. One record per CDR3 amino acid sequence lists the most common genes and DNA. The V and J calls and clone size come from TCRdb's table, not from the authors' own analysis. For this sample there are roughly 250,000 distinct CDR3 sequences; 5.5% to 7% appear just once. The ten most abundant clones make up roughly 3.6% of the sample.

At the junction V is shortened by 10 bases and J by 4 bases; bases outside the gene matches: 8. From cysteine to phenylalanine, the CDR3 is 13 amino acids long. CDR3 DNA is the only sequence kept; it has 39 bases, read in frame from the first base. From a lookup of the germline V gene, CDR1 and CDR2 are ENHRY and SYGVKD. Only healthy Caucasian donors were included. Three pairs of female monozygotic twins, all aged about 18 to 29 years, made up the twin cohort. Using Miltenyi CD45RO+ enrichment and human naive T-cell isolation kits, memory (CD45RO+) and naive T cells were isolated from PBMC. The sample is drawn from a study of identical twins listed by TCRdb under 2016. Regarding the research as a whole: To test whether fetal clonotypes persist, this study deep-sequenced TCR alpha and beta repertoires from monozygotic twins, from unrelated adults of various ages, and from cord blood. Replicate twin experiments were performed at different times using different library preparation protocols to rule out contamination. The research as a whole found: Out-of-frame TCR alpha sharing in monozygotic twins was systematically underestimated by recombination models, whereas sharing between unrelated individuals was in agreement with the recombination models. Zero-insertion analyses could be partly confounded by invariant T cells such as MAIT and iNKT, although diverse VJ usage argued against such confounding for most clonotypes. Abundant cord blood beta clonotypes had fewer insertions, young adult naive repertoires showed a similar but weaker trend, and memory repertoires showed no such trend. In beta out-of-frame sequences, excess twin sharing was weaker, because having fewer shared sequences lowered the signal-to-noise ratio. Compared with coincidental sharing between unrelated individuals, out-of-frame TCR alpha sequences shared between twins had an excess of sequences with low generation probability. Because the same donors could not be followed over many years, the conclusions depended on cross-sectional statistical analysis.

This sample also belongs to another study, concerning yellow fever vaccine responses in identical twins. The second study's paper adds: According to the authors, in identical twins the way T cells responded to vaccination appeared partly convergent and partly personalized. In identical twins, the study followed T cell clones that responded to the vaccine with precision.

The sequenced material came from memory (CD45RO+) T cells sorted from blood. Interpreted using the paper, the cell subset or site label stands for: CD45RO+ enriched T cells. The V and J segments used are TRBV10-3 and TRBJ1-2; TRBD1 fits 8 bases in the junction. The TCR was taken from a woman between 18 and 29 years old in good health. The CDR3 reads as follows: CATDRGESYGYTF. The nucleotide sequence is given as TGTGCCACCGACAGGGGCGAGTCCTATGGCTACACCTTC.